The rows below give T cell receptor beta chains drawn from one sample of a study of blood T cells in healthy people across ages. TCRdb passed the 5' RACE reads through MiXCR, listing each CDR3 protein once. In the table there are about 280,000 distinct CDR3 sequences, roughly a quarter of which are singletons. Sequenced input: blood. The receptors come from a woman aged 70-85 years in good health. CDR3s include the opening cysteine and the closing phenylalanine or tryptophan. D genes are given only for firm matches. A clone size is listed for some rows: how often the clone was seen (once, few, many), or a class if it is expanded.

v_gene	j_gene	abundance	d_gene	CDR3aa	CDR3nt
TRBV6-5	TRBJ2-7	few	TRBD1	CASSYIGTGNEQYF	TGTGCCAGCAGTTACATCGGGACAGGGAACGAGCAGTACTTC
TRBV20-1	TRBJ1-1	.	.	CSASGRADEAFF	TGCAGTGCTAGTGGCAGGGCGGATGAAGCTTTCTTT
TRBV5-1	TRBJ2-5	few	.	CASSLAGGLQETQYF	TGCGCCAGCAGCTTGGCCGGGGGTCTCCAAGAGACCCAGTACTTC
TRBV7-9	TRBJ2-7	.	.	CASSFGFAGYYEQYF	TGTGCCAGCAGCTTCGGGTTTGCAGGGTATTACGAGCAGTACTTC
TRBV10-3	TRBJ2-3	.	TRBD2	CAISETGTSSTDTQYF	TGTGCCATCAGTGAGACCGGGACTAGCAGCACAGATACGCAGTATTTT
TRBV9	TRBJ2-7	few	.	CASSVVQGGEQYF	TGTGCCAGCAGCGTTGTTCAGGGTGGTGAGCAGTACTTC
TRBV21-1	TRBJ1-6	.	.	CASSKVGQGGISPLHF	TGTGCCAGCAGCAAAGTGGGACAGGGCGGAATTTCACCCCTCCACTTT
TRBV12-3/TRBV12-4	TRBJ1-2	few	.	CASRPDVGYGYTF	TGTGCCAGCAGGCCCGATGTAGGCTATGGCTACACCTTC
TRBV7-6	TRBJ2-5	many	TRBD2	CASSQGLAGRETQYF	TGTGCCAGCAGCCAGGGACTAGCGGGACGGGAGACCCAGTACTTC
TRBV2	TRBJ1-3	few	TRBD1	CASRAITGAEGNTIYF	TGTGCCAGCAGAGCAATCACAGGGGCGGAAGGAAACACCATATATTTT
TRBV20-1	TRBJ1-4	few	.	CSARVPGEKLFF	TGCAGTGCTAGAGTTCCTGGTGAAAAACTGTTTTTT